Presented here are 27 T cell receptor beta chains from one specimen sequenced in a study of early T cells in non-severe SARS-CoV-2 infection. TCRdb ran MiXCR on the 5' RACE reads and lists one entry per CDR3 protein. The data contain about 85,000 distinct CDR3 sequences, 13% to 15% of them seen just once; the ten biggest clones take up roughly 6.4%. The specimen sequenced was whole blood. These TCRs come from an adult who was a healthcare worker with PCR-confirmed SARS-CoV-2 infection or an uninfected control (not recorded which).

The V and J genes are TRBV29-1 and TRBJ2-7, with 8 bases matching TRBD2. With V trimmed by 7 bases and J by 2 bases, 4 bases remained unmatched. CDR3 length: 12 amino acids. Germline lookup yields CDR1 SQVTM and CDR2 ANQGSEA. CDR3 sequence (DNA): TGCAGCGCGGGGGGGACACCCTACGAGCAGTACTTC. Translation: CSAGGTPYEQYF.

The chain uses TRBV7-9 and TRBJ2-1; 9 bases are a match to TRBD2. The CDR3 runs 15 residues. Germline V lookup: CDR1 SEHNR, CDR2 FQNEAQ (reference sequence). J gave up 5 bases and V 5 bases, and 7 bases lay outside the gene matches. CDR3 nucleotide sequence: TGTGCCAGCAGCCCAAGTAGCGGGAGTGACAATGAGCAGTTCTTC. Its protein is CASSPSSGSDNEQFF. Based on the CDR3 plus reference TRBV7-9 and TRBJ2-1, the full variable domain is DTGVSQNPRHKITKRGQNVTFRCDPISEHNRLYWYRQTLGQGPEFLTYFQNEAQLEKSRLLSDRFSAERPKGSFSTLEIQRTEQGDSAMYLCASSPSSGSDNEQFFGPGTRLTVL.

This clonotype was counted ten times or more. The rearrangement uses TRBV7-9 and TRBJ1-5, with D possibly being TRBD1 (5 bases). Germline values: CDR1 SEHNR, CDR2 FQNEAQ (reference sequence). V lost 0 bases to trimming and J lost 3 bases, with 18 bases between them. The CDR3 is 18 residues long. This CDR3 reads CASSLAGGDSNLNQPQHF. CDR3 bases: TGTGCCAGCAGCTTAGCGGGGGGAGACAGTAATCTCAATCAGCCCCAGCATTTT. The entire variable domain, with the rest obtained from reference TRBV7-9 and TRBJ1-5, is as follows: DTGVSQNPRHKITKRGQNVTFRCDPISEHNRLYWYRQTLGQGPEFLTYFQNEAQLEKSRLLSDRFSAERPKGSFSTLEIQRTEQGDSAMYLCASSLAGGDSNLNQPQHFGDGTRLSIL.

V gene TRBV30 combines with J gene TRBJ2-2, with D perhaps TRBD1 (5 bases). Trimming took off 2 bases at V and 2 bases at J, with 15 bases between the two ends. The CDR3 is 16 amino acids. Germline V gene sequence: CDR1 GTSNPN, CDR2 SVGIG (reference sequence). Here the CDR3 reads CAWSLLGAANTGELFF. CDR3 nucleotides: TGTGCCTGGAGTCTATTAGGGGCAGCCAACACCGGGGAGCTGTTTTTT.

This clonotype was seen more than once but under ten times. This chain connects TRBV5-5 to TRBJ2-1, with TRBD2 identical over 7 bases. This CDR3 is 15 amino acids long. Looked up from germline, CDR1 is SGHKS and CDR2 is YYEKEE (reference sequence). V dropped 0 bases and J dropped 2; count of bases not matched to a gene: 2. The CDR3 here is CASSLAGRAYNEQFF. CDR3 in DNA: TGTGCCAGCAGCTTGGCGGGGAGGGCCTACAATGAGCAGTTCTTC.

This clonotype turned up a few times. The chain carries TRBV29-1 and TRBJ1-1; 8 bases line up with TRBD1. The V segment lost 7 bases and the J segment 4 bases; nucleotides outside the gene matches: 8. The CDR3 is made up of 13 amino acids. The germline gives CDR1 SQVTM, CDR2 ANQGSEA. For the CDR3, the DNA is TGCAGCGCGGGGACAGGAGGGACCACTGAAGCTTTCTTT. The encoded protein is CSAGTGGTTEAFF.

This chain uses TRBV7-8 with TRBJ2-7; 7 nucleotides line up with TRBD1. This CDR3 comprises 15 residues. V lost 3 bases to trimming and J lost 5 bases; unmatched junction nucleotides: 10. The V gene's germline CDR1 is SGHVS and CDR2 FQNEAQ. CDR3 DNA sequence: TGTGCCAGCAGCTTTTACAGGGGAATAGAGGACGAGCAGTACTTC. Translating gives CASSFYRGIEDEQYF.

The table lists this clonotype with a few counts. This rearrangement joins TRBV20-1 to TRBJ2-7; weak D call: TRBD1 (5 bases). In germline, CDR1 is DFQATT, CDR2 SNEGSKA (reference sequence). Trimming cost V 4 bases and J 0 bases, with 13 bases left between them. CDR3 length: 14 amino acids. CDR3 sequence (DNA): TGCAGTGCTAAAGACAGCTTCAGCTCCTACGAGCAGTACTTC. This translates into CSAKDSFSSYEQYF.

By share, this clonotype counts as medium-sized. CDR3 nucleotides: TGTGCCAGCAGCCAAGACCGGCAGACAGGGGGAACCTACGAGCAGTACTTC. Translated: CASSQDRQTGGTYEQYF. The chain joins TRBV14 to TRBJ2-7; 9 bases line up with TRBD1. The CDR3 is 17 residues long. Trimming took 0 bases from V and 2 from J; bases not matched to a gene: 8. The germline V gene has CDR1 SGHDN and CDR2 FVKESK.

This chain uses TRBV29-1 with TRBJ2-1; the match to TRBD1 covers 8 bases. Germline assignment: CDR1 SQVTM and CDR2 ANQGSEA. CDR3 length equals 15 residues. After removal of 5 bases from V and 0 bases from J, the junction contained 6 bases not matched to a gene. Here the CDR3 reads CSVTRQGSSYNEQFF. Written as DNA, the CDR3 is TGCAGCGTTACTCGACAGGGGAGCTCCTACAATGAGCAGTTCTTC.

For the CDR3, the DNA is TGTGCCAGCAGTGAAGAGCTGACAGGGAGACAGCCCCAGCATTTT. This codes for CASSEELTGRQPQHF. The chain joins TRBV6-1 to TRBJ1-5; 7 bases fit TRBD1. The CDR3 runs to 15 residues. Germline CDR1 MNHNS, CDR2 SASEGT. Trimming took 1 base from V and 7 from J; bases not matched to a gene: 7.

This clonotype was counted a few times. This chain links TRBV27 with TRBJ1-1; D possibly corresponds to TRBD1 (6 bases). Trimming took 7 bases from V and 7 from J, leaving 22 bases between them. This CDR3 is 15 amino acids long. Per the germline V gene, CDR1 is MNHEY and CDR2 is SMNVEV (reference sequence). The CDR3 protein is CASTTRRPGEGEAFF. The CDR3 DNA is TGTGCCAGCACCACAAGACGGCCAGGGGAGGGTGAAGCTTTCTTT.

The chain recombines TRBV6-5 with TRBJ1-2; no definite D call. CDR3 length: 15 amino acids. Trimming removed 0 bases from V and 4 bases from J, with 12 bases in between. Germline CDR1 MNHEY, CDR2 SVGAGI. CDR3 coding DNA: TGTGCCAGCAGTTACTCTAGGGAACACGGCTATGGCTACACCTTC. Translation gives CASSYSREHGYGYTF.

The chain is built from TRBV25-1 and TRBJ2-6; D is ambiguous. Germline V lookup: CDR1 MGHDK, CDR2 SYGVNS. The CDR3 sequence is 15 residues long. V lost 4 bases and J 0 bases, leaving 7 bases between the germline ends. This chain's CDR3 is CASSARSSGANVLTF. The CDR3 DNA reads TGTGCCAGCAGTGCAAGGTCCTCTGGGGCCAACGTCCTGACTTTC.

This clonotype was observed once. This rearrangement joins TRBV9 to TRBJ2-7; tentatively, D is TRBD2 (6 bases). The CDR3 is made up of 14 amino acids. Trimming shortened V by 4 bases and J by 2 bases, and 13 bases separated the two germline ends. CDR1 is SGDLS, CDR2 YYNGEE, per germline. The CDR3 loop is CASSPGLGAYEQYF. In DNA form, the CDR3 reads TGTGCCAGCAGCCCGGGACTCGGCGCCTACGAGCAGTACTTC.

This clonotype was picked up a small number of times. V usage is TRBV27 and J usage is TRBJ1-2; 8 nucleotides align to TRBD1. Germline CDR1 reads MNHEY; CDR2 reads SMNVEV (reference sequence). The trim removed 8 bases at V and 6 bases at J, leaving 20 bases unmatched. This CDR3 spans 17 amino acids. The CDR3 sequence: CASVAFSGGAQAHGYTF. In DNA form, the CDR3 reads TGTGCCAGCGTAGCTTTTTCAGGGGGCGCTCAGGCCCATGGCTACACCTTC.

This clonotype was found many times. The chain combines TRBV6-2 or TRBV6-3 with TRBJ2-5; 10 bases agree with TRBD2. CDR1 MNHEY and CDR2 SVGEGT come from the germline V gene. Trimming removed 5 bases from V and 3 bases from J; junction bases left unmatched: 3. This CDR3 is built from 14 residues. The CDR3 loop is CASSPLAGEETQYF. DNA for the CDR3: TGTGCCAGCAGTCCTCTAGCGGGAGAAGAGACCCAGTACTTC.

The sample holds a few counts of this clonotype. The chain uses TRBV7-9 and TRBJ1-1; 7 bases align to TRBD1. J lost 5 bases, V lost 5 bases, and 11 bases had no gene match. Germline values: CDR1 SEHNR, CDR2 FQNEAQ (reference sequence). The CDR3 runs to 15 residues. The CDR3, as DNA: TGTGCCAGCAGCCCTTCAGGGGGTAGAGGTACTGAAGCTTTCTTT. It specifies CASSPSGGRGTEAFF.

This clonotype was seen more than once but under ten times. This chain uses TRBV2 with TRBJ1-2; D remains ambiguous. The CDR3 consists of 16 residues. V lost 2 bases and J 2 bases, leaving 15 bases between the germline ends. CDR1 is SNHLY, CDR2 FYNNEI, per germline. The CDR3 bases are TGTGCCAGCAGTGAATTGGGGAGGGATAGGAACTATGGCTACACCTTC. Translated, it gives CASSELGRDRNYGYTF.

The rearrangement links TRBV3-1 to TRBJ2-7; a weak D match, TRBD1 (6 bases). The CDR3 covers 15 residues. The germline V and J ends were trimmed by 2 bases and 1 base, with 12 bases remaining between them. Germline V gene data show CDR1 as LGHDT and CDR2 as YNNKEL (reference sequence). The CDR3 sequence: CASSQTPGQSYEQYF. For the CDR3, the DNA is TGTGCCAGCAGCCAAACTCCGGGACAATCCTACGAGCAGTACTTC.

This clonotype came up a few times. The rearrangement uses TRBV11-2 and TRBJ2-1, with TRBD2 identical over 14 bases. There are 21 residues in the CDR3. V dropped 0 bases and J dropped 10; count of bases not matched to a gene: 20. Germline V gene data show CDR1 as SGHAT and CDR2 as FQNNGV. The CDR3 loop reads CASSLEPGTSGGTTFILEQFF. In DNA form, the CDR3 reads TGTGCCAGCAGCTTAGAACCCGGGACTAGCGGGGGAACGACCTTTATATTGGAGCAGTTCTTC.

This clonotype has a handful of counts. The chain employs TRBV19 and TRBJ1-4, with 8 bases that match TRBD1. Per the germline V gene, CDR1 is LNHDA and CDR2 is SQIVND (reference sequence). CDR3 length equals 18 residues. J lost 0 bases, V lost 5 bases, and 11 bases had no gene match. The DNA for the CDR3 is TGTGCCAGTAGTTTCGGGACAGGAGTAATTGCAACTAATGAAAAACTGTTTTTT. Amino acid sequence: CASSFGTGVIATNEKLFF.

The chain joins TRBV7-9 to TRBJ1-4, with 11 bases fitting TRBD1. This CDR3 comprises 17 residues. In germline, CDR1 is SEHNR, CDR2 FQNEAQ (reference sequence). Unmatched junction bases numbered 12, after V lost 4 bases and J lost 8 bases. CDR3 region: CASSSGQGAARGEKLFF. For the CDR3, the DNA is TGTGCCAGCAGCTCCGGACAGGGGGCTGCCCGGGGAGAAAAACTGTTTTTT.

The gene calls are TRBV24-1 and TRBJ2-1; TRBD2 aligns across 9 bases. The CDR3 runs to 15 residues. Germline CDR1 is KGHDR and CDR2 is SFDVKD. V shed 7 bases, J shed 7 bases, and the junction held 10 bases outside the gene matches. The CDR3 sequence is CATSPGGRAGNEQFF. CDR3 DNA sequence: TGTGCCACCAGCCCCGGCGGGAGGGCCGGTAATGAGCAGTTCTTC.

This clonotype was detected only a few times. The chain is built from TRBV6-1 and TRBJ2-1; D may be TRBD1 (6 bases). Trimming cost V 8 bases and J 5 bases, with 19 bases left between them. CDR3 size: 15 residues. The germline gives CDR1 MNHNS, CDR2 SASEGT. The CDR3 DNA sequence: TGTGCCAGCGAAAGGCAGGGGCCGTTGAACAATGAGCAGTTCTTC. Amino acids: CASERQGPLNNEQFF.

CDR3 nucleotide sequence: TGTGCCAGTAGTATAGTGGGCTACAATCAGCCCCAGCATTTT. Amino acid sequence: CASSIVGYNQPQHF. This sequence joins TRBV19 and TRBJ1-5, with no clear D. CDR3 length: 14 amino acids. V gave up 1 base and J gave up 3 bases, with 7 bases separating them. Germline V gives CDR1 LNHDA, CDR2 SQIVND (reference sequence).

This clonotype was counted ten times or more. The V call is TRBV18, the J call TRBJ2-7, with TRBD1 identical over 9 bases. CDR1 KGHSH and CDR2 LQKENI come from the germline V gene. With 3 bases clipped from V and 3 bases from J, the junction kept 6 bases outside the gene matches. The CDR3 extends over 15 amino acids. The CDR3 DNA reads as TGTGCCAGCTCACCGGTCGGGACAGGGAACTACGAGCAGTACTTC. Translated: CASSPVGTGNYEQYF.